The rows below give T cell receptor beta chains drawn from one sample of a study of blood T cell repertoires in COVID-19. Using immunoSEQ multiplex PCR, the repertoire was profiled, and TCRdb retains in-frame clones only, with some absent. The sample lists 300,000 or so clones, 86% occurring once. The sequenced sample was peripheral blood. These receptor sequences come from a woman aged 50 to 60 with acute or convalescent COVID-19. Each CDR3 is given with its conserved first and last residue. Fields, in order: V gene, D gene, J gene, clone size, CDR3 protein, CDR3 DNA. A D gene is named only where the DNA matches it firmly. Part of the rows lack a size; the others show once, few, many or a class for expanded clones.

>TRBV27|TRBD2|TRBJ2-1|-
CASSRLALAYNEQFF
TGTGCCAGCAGCCGACTAGCGTTGGCCTACAATGAGCAGTTCTTC
>TRBV24-1|-|TRBJ2-5|-
CATSEGIYREETQYF
TGTGCCACCAGTGAGGGGATTTACAGGGAAGAGACCCAGTACTTC
>TRBV10-3|-|TRBJ1-1|-
CAIIEGLNTEAFF
TGTGCCATCATAGAGGGATTGAACACTGAAGCTTTCTTT
>TRBV27|-|TRBJ1-1|few
CASSFLGAPTTEAFF
TGTGCCAGCAGTTTTTTAGGGGCTCCCACCACTGAAGCTTTCTTT
>TRBV7-9|TRBD1|TRBJ2-2|-
CASSQGTRGRANTGELFF
TGTGCCAGCAGCCAGGGGACGAGGGGGCGCGCGAACACCGGGGAGCTGTTTTTT
>TRBV19|TRBD1|TRBJ2-3|-
CASIGAGTGFADTQYF
TGTGCCAGTATTGGGGCTGGGACAGGGTTTGCAGATACGCAGTATTTT
>TRBV4-1|TRBD2|TRBJ2-1|-
CASMPFSGSGIGEQFF
TGCGCCAGTATGCCCTTTAGCGGGAGTGGCATCGGTGAGCAGTTCTTC
>TRBV24-1|-|TRBJ2-5|-
CATSVGTGRETQYF
TGTGCCACCAGTGTCGGCACAGGCCGAGAGACCCAGTACTTC
>TRBV19|TRBD2|TRBJ2-1|-
CASSIKSASGRNEQFF
TGTGCCAGTAGTATAAAGTCGGCTAGCGGGAGAAATGAGCAGTTCTTC
>TRBV19|-|TRBJ2-1|-
CASRLQGDNEQFF
TGTGCCAGTCGGTTACAGGGAGACAATGAGCAGTTCTTC
>TRBV18|-|TRBJ2-3|-
CASSPPTGASTDTQYF
TGTGCCAGCTCACCACCGACAGGCGCTAGCACAGATACGCAGTATTTT
>TRBV7-5|-|TRBJ1-1|-
CVRSPVRQDTEAFF
TGTGTCAGAAGCCCCGTAAGGCAGGACACTGAAGCTTTCTTT
>TRBV5-1|TRBD1|TRBJ2-1|-
CASSFRGRFDEQFF
TGCGCCAGCAGCTTTAGGGGGCGCTTCGATGAGCAGTTCTTC
>TRBV4-1|TRBD2|TRBJ2-5|-
CASSQGLGGRETQYF
TGCGCCAGCAGCCAGGGACTAGGGGGGAGAGAGACCCAGTACTTC
>TRBV10-3|TRBD1|TRBJ1-1|-
CAISARGTGDEAFF
TGTGCCATCAGTGCTCGCGGGACAGGGGACGAAGCTTTCTTT
>TRBV18|-|TRBJ1-2|-
CASSPLTRGIYGYTF
TGTGCCAGCTCACCACTCACCAGGGGCATCTATGGCTACACCTTC
>TRBV27|TRBD1|TRBJ1-4|-
CASKAGGWYSTNEKLFF
TGTGCCAGCAAAGCAGGGGGCTGGTATAGTACTAATGAAAAACTGTTTTTT
>TRBV15|TRBD2|TRBJ2-1|-
CATSRGQGEGLNEQFF
TGTGCCACCAGCAGAGGGCAAGGGGAGGGCCTCAATGAGCAGTTCTTC
>TRBV9|-|TRBJ2-1|-
CASSVDGVPGTSSQFVF
TGTGCCAGCAGCGTAGATGGGGTTCCCGGGACAAGTTCCCAGTTCGTCTTC
>TRBV7-9|TRBD2|TRBJ2-7|-
CASSSGLAYEQYF
TGTGCCAGCAGCTCGGGACTAGCGTACGAGCAGTACTTC
>TRBV27|TRBD2|TRBJ2-7|once
CASRPTGLAGVYEQYF
TGTGCCAGCAGACCCACGGGACTAGCGGGAGTCTACGAGCAGTACTTC
>TRBV5-1|-|TRBJ1-1|-
CASSFQGTTEAFF
TGCGCCAGCAGCTTCCAGGGGACCACTGAAGCTTTCTTT
>TRBV2|-|TRBJ2-5|-
CASSQNSGGETQYF
TGTGCCAGCAGTCAAAATTCGGGCGGGGAGACCCAGTACTTC
>TRBV5-4|-|TRBJ2-5|-
CASSLASGETQYF
TGTGCCAGCAGCTTGGCCAGCGGAGAGACCCAGTACTTC
>TRBV2|TRBD2|TRBJ2-1|-
CASSGSSGRPFLNEQFF
TGTGCCAGCAGTGGAAGTAGCGGGAGGCCCTTTTTAAATGAGCAGTTCTTC
>TRBV14|-|TRBJ1-6|-
CASSHGPKEGGSYNSPLHF
TGTGCCAGCAGCCACGGGCCTAAGGAAGGGGGTAGCTATAATTCACCCCTCCACTTT
>TRBV2|-|TRBJ1-6|-
CASSNNRRNSPLHF
TGTGCCAGCAGCAACAACAGGAGAAATTCACCCCTCCACTTT
>TRBV4-3|-|TRBJ2-2|-
CASSVRGGPNTGELFF
TGCGCCAGCAGCGTTAGGGGGGGGCCCAACACCGGGGAGCTGTTTTTT
>TRBV5-1|TRBD1|TRBJ1-2|once
CASSLDRGGYTF
TGCGCCAGCAGCTTGGACAGGGGAGGCTACACCTTC
>TRBV28|-|TRBJ2-7|-
CASSLAGSYEQYF
TGTGCCAGCAGTTTGGCGGGTTCCTACGAGCAGTACTTC
>TRBV29-1|TRBD1|TRBJ2-5|-
CSVEDRGKRETQYF
TGCAGCGTTGAAGACAGGGGGAAGAGGGAGACCCAGTACTTC
>TRBV1|-|TRBJ1-1|-
CTSSQSGQGRTEAFF
TGCACCAGCAGCCAATCCGGGCAGGGTCGAACTGAAGCTTTCTTT
>TRBV29-1|-|TRBJ1-5|few
CSVEVQGNQPQHF
TGCAGCGTTGAGGTTCAGGGCAATCAGCCCCAGCATTTT
>TRBV27|TRBD2|TRBJ2-1|-
CASSPGTSYNEQFF
TGTGCCAGCAGTCCCGGGACTAGTTACAATGAGCAGTTCTTC
>TRBV19|-|TRBJ2-1|-
CASSSTLAAYGQFF
TGTGCCAGTAGTTCTACCTTAGCAGCGTATGGGCAGTTCTTC
>TRBV7-2|TRBD1|TRBJ2-2|-
CASSRRTGTNTGELFF
TGTGCCAGCAGCCGCAGGACAGGGACGAACACCGGGGAGCTGTTTTTT
>TRBV7-2|-|TRBJ2-7|-
CASSPSVSGQSQYEQYF
TGTGCCAGCAGCCCCTCCGTATCTGGACAGAGCCAATACGAGCAGTACTTC
>TRBV5-1|-|TRBJ1-1|-
CASSPGGTENTEAFF
TGCGCCAGCAGCCCGGGGGGGACTGAGAACACTGAAGCTTTCTTT
>TRBV6-2/TRBV6-3|TRBD1|TRBJ2-1|-
CASSSLSPGTGNYNEQFF
TGTGCCAGCAGTTCCCTCTCGCCCGGGACAGGGAACTACAATGAGCAGTTCTTC
>TRBV5-1|TRBD1|TRBJ1-1|-
CASSKGQGRAEAFF
TGCGCCAGCAGCAAGGGACAGGGTAGAGCTGAAGCTTTCTTT
>TRBV3-1/TRBV3-2|-|TRBJ2-1|-
CASSPRENEQFF
TGTGCCAGCAGCCCCCGAGAGAATGAGCAGTTCTTC
>TRBV27|-|TRBJ1-2|-
CASSWAANYGYTF
TGTGCCAGCAGTTGGGCAGCTAATTATGGCTACACCTTC
>TRBV30|TRBD1|TRBJ1-1|few
CAWRKEGATEAFF
TGTGCCTGGAGGAAAGAGGGGGCCACTGAAGCTTTCTTT
>TRBV30|TRBD1|TRBJ1-1|-
CAWSGNRGGTEAFF
TGTGCCTGGAGTGGGAACAGGGGTGGCACTGAAGCTTTCTTT
>TRBV5-1|-|TRBJ1-2|-
CASSLANANYGYTF
TGCGCCAGCAGCTTAGCTAACGCTAACTATGGCTACACCTTC
>TRBV5-6|TRBD2|TRBJ2-1|-
CASTSSRGGHNEQFF
TGTGCCAGCACCTCCTCCCGGGGGGGCCACAATGAGCAGTTCTTC
>TRBV7-2|TRBD1|TRBJ1-2|-
CASSYSGTGGPNYGYTF
TGTGCCAGCAGCTACTCCGGGACAGGGGGCCCCAACTATGGCTACACCTTC
>TRBV20-1|TRBD1|TRBJ2-3|-
CSASGQGRTQYF
TGCAGTGCTAGTGGACAGGGAAGGACGCAGTATTTT
>TRBV5-6|TRBD1|TRBJ2-7|-
CASSPRDRAPYEQYF
TGTGCCAGCAGCCCCCGGGACAGGGCTCCTTACGAGCAGTACTTC
>TRBV15|-|TRBJ2-3|-
CATGVGGPDTQYF
TGTGCCACCGGGGTTGGGGGCCCAGATACGCAGTATTTT
>TRBV10-3|TRBD1|TRBJ1-1|-
CAIIGQDWTEAFF
TGTGCCATCATCGGACAGGATTGGACTGAAGCTTTCTTT
>TRBV6-6|TRBD1|TRBJ2-1|-
CASSFSQGALNEQFF
TGTGCCAGCAGTTTCTCACAGGGGGCGCTTAATGAGCAGTTCTTC
>TRBV7-2|-|TRBJ2-3|-
CASSQGHRAGTQYF
TGTGCCAGCAGCCAGGGTCACAGGGCCGGTACGCAGTATTTT
>TRBV6-5|-|TRBJ1-4|-
CASRSPGLALFF
TGTGCCAGCAGGTCTCCGGGACTTGCACTGTTTTTT
>TRBV27|-|TRBJ1-4|-
CASSFRGWSEKLFF
TGTGCCAGCAGTTTCAGGGGCTGGAGTGAAAAACTGTTTTTT
>TRBV9|-|TRBJ1-1|-
CASSPSQTVNTEAFF
TGTGCCAGCAGCCCCTCTCAGACAGTGAACACTGAAGCTTTCTTT
>TRBV2|-|TRBJ1-5|-
CASTVYSNQPQHF
TGTGCCAGCACAGTATATAGCAATCAGCCCCAGCATTTT
>TRBV2|TRBD1|TRBJ2-5|-
CASSRDRDQETQYF
TGTGCCAGCAGTAGGGACAGGGACCAAGAGACCCAGTACTTC
>TRBV28|TRBD2|TRBJ2-4|-
CASSFSFGLGRLAKNIQYF
TGTGCCAGCAGTTTTTCCTTCGGACTAGGACGCTTAGCCAAAAACATTCAGTACTTC
>TRBV7-9|TRBD2|TRBJ2-1|-
CASNPTGLAFVNEQFF
TGTGCCAGCAACCCAACCGGACTAGCATTTGTCAATGAGCAGTTCTTC